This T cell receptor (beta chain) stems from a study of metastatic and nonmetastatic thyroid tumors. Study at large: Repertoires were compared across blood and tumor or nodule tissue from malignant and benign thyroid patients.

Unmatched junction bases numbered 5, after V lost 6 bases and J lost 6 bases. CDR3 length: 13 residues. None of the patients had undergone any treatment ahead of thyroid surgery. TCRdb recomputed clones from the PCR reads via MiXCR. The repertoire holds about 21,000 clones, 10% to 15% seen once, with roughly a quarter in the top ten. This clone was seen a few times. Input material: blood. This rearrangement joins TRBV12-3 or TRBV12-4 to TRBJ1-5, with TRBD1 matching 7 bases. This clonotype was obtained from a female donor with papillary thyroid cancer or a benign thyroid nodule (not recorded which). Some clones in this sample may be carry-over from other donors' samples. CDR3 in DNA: TGTGCCAGCAGCCGACAGGGTGGTCAGCCCCAGCATTTT. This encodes CASSRQGGQPQHF.